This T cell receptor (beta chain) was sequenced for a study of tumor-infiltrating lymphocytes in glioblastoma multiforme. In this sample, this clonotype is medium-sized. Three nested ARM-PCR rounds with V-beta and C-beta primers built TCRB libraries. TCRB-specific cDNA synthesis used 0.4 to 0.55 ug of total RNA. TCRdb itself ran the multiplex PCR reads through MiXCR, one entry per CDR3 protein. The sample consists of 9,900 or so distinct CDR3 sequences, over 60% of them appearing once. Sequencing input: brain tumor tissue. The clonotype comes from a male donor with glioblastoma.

The DNA for the CDR3 is TGTGCCAGCAGTGCGACAGGGATGGTGCCCCAGCATTTT. Encoded protein: CASSATGMVPQHF. The chain uses TRBV12-3 or TRBV12-4 and TRBJ1-5, with 7 positions matching TRBD1. V was pared by 5 bases and J by 9 bases, with 7 bases of the junction left unmatched. The length of the CDR3 is 13 residues.